This T cell receptor beta chain was recorded in a study of shared clonotypes between healthy human individuals. Study results and limitations: Estimated richness values were generally larger in naive subsets than in memory subsets.

This clone appeared a few times. Its antigen is currently unknown. The same CDR3 arises from other DNA sequences in this sample as well. This CDR3 has 12 amino acids. V was clipped by 2 bases and J by 3 bases, with 3 bases between them. The germline V gene has CDR1 SGHTA and CDR2 FQGNSA. The data were produced by immunoSEQ multiplex PCR, yet TCRdb's version contains in-frame clones alone and is incomplete. The sample holds about a million clones; around 76% are singletons and the top ten take approximately 1.3%. The sequencing sample was made of memory CD4+ T cells sorted from blood. Documented subset: CD45RA-negative fraction. V usage is TRBV7-2 and J usage is TRBJ2-3; D is unclear. This clonotype was sampled from a man aged 18 to 29 in good health. The CDR3 nucleotides read TGTGCCAGCAGCTTAATTACAGATACGCAGTATTTT. This gives the protein CASSLITDTQYF. The full variable domain, completed using reference TRBV7-2 and TRBJ2-3, is GAGVSQSPSNKVTEKGKDVELRCDPISGHTALYWYRQSLGQGLEFLIYFQGNSAPDKSGLPSDRFSAERTGGSVSTLTIQRTQQEDSAVYLCASSLITDTQYFGPGTRLTVL.